These T cell receptor beta chains were read from a single sample in a study of blood T cell repertoires in COVID-19. Some clones are missing from TCRdb's copy, which holds only in-frame ones; the method was immunoSEQ multiplex PCR. Seen here are about 360,000 clones, about 87% observed once, and the top ten hold around 3%. Sequencing was done on a sample of peripheral blood. These TCRs come from a human donor in a cohort sampled during active COVID-19. Both conserved end residues are part of each CDR3. D genes are given only for firm matches. Size values are once, few and many counts, or a class for expanded clones, and some rows have none.

size: .
J: TRBJ2-6
V: TRBV6-5
D: .
CDR3: CASSSPGANVLTF
DNA: TGTGCCAGCAGTTCCCCGGGGGCCAACGTCCTGACTTTC

size: .
J: TRBJ1-3
V: TRBV7-9
D: .
CDR3: CATRGFTSSGNTIYF
DNA: TGTGCCACCCGGGGGTTCACCAGCTCTGGAAACACCATATATTTT

size: .
J: TRBJ2-5
V: TRBV5-1
D: TRBD1
CDR3: CASRRDLGTGQETQYF
DNA: TGCGCCAGCAGAAGGGATCTAGGGACAGGACAAGAGACCCAGTACTTC

size: few
J: TRBJ2-7
V: TRBV2
D: .
CDR3: CASNTGSYEQYF
DNA: TGTGCCAGCAATACAGGTTCCTACGAGCAGTACTTC

size: .
J: TRBJ1-1
V: TRBV11-2
D: .
CDR3: CASSSGALTGRSDEAFF
DNA: TGTGCCAGCAGCTCCGGGGCCTTGACAGGTCGTTCGGATGAAGCTTTCTTT

size: .
J: TRBJ2-2
V: TRBV11-2
D: .
CDR3: CASTFLTGELFF
DNA: TGTGCCAGCACCTTTCTCACCGGGGAGCTGTTTTTT

size: .
J: TRBJ2-5
V: TRBV27
D: .
CDR3: CASSLVPGGETQYF
DNA: TGTGCCAGCAGTCTCGTTCCGGGCGGGGAGACCCAGTACTTC

size: .
J: TRBJ2-1
V: TRBV18
D: TRBD2
CDR3: CASSPRTSGSLGNEQFF
DNA: TGTGCCAGCTCACCCCGGACTAGCGGGAGTCTAGGGAATGAGCAGTTCTTC

size: .
J: TRBJ2-2
V: TRBV24-1
D: TRBD1
CDR3: CATSAPGQGFTGELFF
DNA: TGTGCCACCAGTGCACCAGGACAGGGTTTCACCGGGGAGCTGTTTTTT

size: few
J: TRBJ2-3
V: TRBV5-1
D: TRBD1
CDR3: CASMLDRADTQYF
DNA: TGCGCCAGCATGTTAGACAGGGCAGATACGCAGTATTTT

size: .
J: TRBJ2-3
V: TRBV29-1
D: .
CDR3: CSVGSSGTDTQYF
DNA: TGCAGCGTTGGTTCTAGCGGCACAGATACGCAGTATTTT

size: .
J: TRBJ2-7
V: TRBV7-9
D: .
CDR3: CASSPRGTYEQYF
DNA: TGTGCCAGCAGCCCCCGGGGGACCTACGAGCAGTACTTC

size: .
J: TRBJ2-3
V: TRBV27
D: TRBD1
CDR3: CASSHLTGVWGATTQYF
DNA: TGTGCCAGCAGCCATCTGACAGGGGTCTGGGGTGCCACTACGCAGTATTTT

size: .
J: TRBJ2-1
V: TRBV7-8
D: .
CDR3: CASSRTSRNEQFF
DNA: TGTGCCAGCAGCAGGACATCGAGGAATGAGCAGTTCTTC

size: .
J: TRBJ1-1
V: TRBV2
D: .
CDR3: CASSDFRQYMNTEAFF
DNA: TGTGCCAGCAGTGACTTTAGACAGTACATGAACACTGAAGCTTTCTTT

size: .
J: TRBJ1-2
V: TRBV4-2
D: TRBD1
CDR3: CASSHPGRQGSASGGYTF
DNA: TGTGCCAGCAGCCATCCGGGAAGACAGGGATCGGCAAGTGGGGGCTACACCTTC

size: .
J: TRBJ2-2
V: TRBV29-1
D: .
CDR3: CSVKLGRNTGELFF
DNA: TGCAGCGTGAAGCTCGGTCGTAACACCGGGGAGCTGTTTTTT

size: few
J: TRBJ1-2
V: TRBV5-1
D: TRBD1
CDR3: CASSLDRELDGYTF
DNA: TGCGCCAGCAGTTTGGACAGGGAATTGGATGGCTACACCTTC

size: .
J: TRBJ2-1
V: TRBV15
D: .
CDR3: CATSKASSYNEQFF
DNA: TGTGCCACCAGTAAAGCGAGCTCCTACAATGAGCAGTTCTTC

size: .
J: TRBJ1-1
V: TRBV30
D: .
CDR3: CAFSRVLDTEAFF
DNA: TGTGCCTTCAGCAGGGTTTTGGACACTGAAGCTTTCTTT

size: .
J: TRBJ1-1
V: TRBV27
D: .
CDR3: CASSSSPRKVMNTEAFF
DNA: TGTGCCAGCAGTTCATCACCGCGGAAAGTCATGAACACTGAAGCTTTCTTT

size: few
J: TRBJ2-5
V: TRBV2
D: TRBD2
CDR3: CASRQGRGAGYF
DNA: TGTGCCAGCAGGCAGGGACGGGGAGCGGGATACTTC

size: .
J: TRBJ1-2
V: TRBV6-5
D: TRBD1
CDR3: CASRWTGTLNGYTF
DNA: TGTGCCAGCAGGTGGACAGGGACTTTGAACGGCTACACCTTC

size: .
J: TRBJ1-4
V: TRBV6-5
D: TRBD1
CDR3: CASRGTGLEKLFF
DNA: TGTGCCAGCAGGGGGACAGGGTTGGAAAAACTGTTTTTT

size: .
J: TRBJ2-1
V: TRBV20-1
D: .
CDR3: CSPDRYPEQFF
DNA: TGCAGTCCGGACAGATACCCTGAGCAGTTCTTC

size: .
J: TRBJ2-5
V: TRBV5-4
D: TRBD2
CDR3: CASSPGLAGELETQYF
DNA: TGTGCCAGCAGCCCAGGACTAGCGGGAGAACTAGAGACCCAGTACTTC

size: .
J: TRBJ1-6
V: TRBV9
D: TRBD1
CDR3: CASSPRTGYNSPLHF
DNA: TGTGCCAGCAGCCCCCGGACAGGGTATAATTCACCCCTCCACTTT

size: .
J: TRBJ2-5
V: TRBV5-1
D: TRBD2
CDR3: CASSIGTSTETQYF
DNA: TGCGCCAGCAGCATCGGGACTAGCACGGAGACCCAGTACTTC